One and the same sample provided the 25 T cell receptor beta chains below, sequenced in a study of blood T cell repertoires in COVID-19. Sequenced by immunoSEQ multiplex PCR; TCRdb stores in-frame clones only, minus some. The table lists about 290,000 clones, around 89% of them singletons. The specimen was peripheral blood. These receptors all come from a man aged 35 to 55 with acute or convalescent COVID-19.

The chain is built from TRBV5-5 and TRBJ2-7; tentative D call: TRBD1 (6 bases). The germline V gene has CDR1 SGHKS and CDR2 YYEKEE (reference sequence). This CDR3 is built from 12 residues. The ends were cut back, 4 bases at V and 3 bases at J, with 8 bases in the middle. CDR3 nucleotides: TGTGCCAGCAGCCGACAGGTCTACGAGCAGTACTTC. This sequence encodes CASSRQVYEQYF.

The chain employs TRBV12-3 or TRBV12-4 and TRBJ1-1; a possible D gene is TRBD1 (6 bases). V gave up 3 bases and J gave up 11 bases, with 10 bases separating them. CDR3 length: 11 amino acids. CDR3 sequence reads: CASSLGGPAFF. CDR3 nucleotide sequence: TGTGCCAGCAGTTTGGGGGGGCCGGCTTTCTTT.

This clone was seen only once. The chain recombines TRBV29-1 with TRBJ2-3; 11 nucleotides align to TRBD1. CDR3 size: 15 residues. V shed 1 base and J 3 bases; nucleotides not matched to a gene: 3. CDR1 is SQVTM, CDR2 ANQGSEA, per germline. The CDR3 DNA reads as TGCAGCGTTGAAGGGACAGGGGGCCGGACAGATACGCAGTATTTT. Translated, it gives CSVEGTGGRTDTQYF.

V is TRBV6-5 and J is TRBJ1-2; no reliable D call. Trimming left V 0 bases short and J 0 bases short, with 8 bases between. Germline CDR1 reads MNHEY; CDR2 reads SVGAGI. CDR3 length equals 15 residues. The CDR3 spells CASSYSGAANYGYTF. The CDR3 DNA is TGTGCCAGCAGTTACTCGGGCGCCGCTAACTATGGCTACACCTTC.

The chain joins TRBV7-2 to TRBJ1-1; a possible D gene is TRBD1 (6 bases). The V end lost 5 bases, the J end lost 1 base, and 11 bases lay between the germline ends. CDR3 length: 14 amino acids. Per germline, CDR1 SGHTA and CDR2 FQGNSA. In nucleotides, the CDR3 is TGTGCCAGCAGCGTACAGGGATGGAACACTGAAGCTTTCTTT. It translates to CASSVQGWNTEAFF.

The chain carries TRBV11-1 and TRBJ1-4; D is possibly TRBD1 (5 bases). CDR1 is SGHAT and CDR2 is FQDESV in the germline V gene (reference sequence). The CDR3 totals 14 residues. Trimming left V 2 bases short and J 8 bases short, with 12 bases between. The chain's CDR3 is CASSLQGSGEKLFF. In DNA form, the CDR3 reads TGTGCCAGCAGCTTACAGGGATCGGGCGAAAAACTGTTTTTT.

The chain couples TRBV7-3 to TRBJ1-6; no clear D gene. With 4 bases removed from V and 2 bases from J, the gap between germline ends came to 6 bases. Germline loops: CDR1 SGHTA, CDR2 FQGTGA. CDR3 length: 14 residues. The CDR3, as DNA: TGTGCCAGCAGCTCAGGAACCTATAATTCACCCCTCCACTTT. This encodes CASSSGTYNSPLHF.

The genes are TRBV3-1 (or the pseudogene TRBV3-2) and TRBJ1-2; 7 bases are shared with TRBD1. V shed 5 bases, J shed 1 base, and the junction held 7 bases outside the gene matches. CDR3 length equals 15 residues. The V gene's germline CDR1 is LGHDT and CDR2 YNNKEL (reference sequence). CDR3: CASSARGTVNYGYTF. In nucleotides, the CDR3 is TGTGCCAGCAGCGCTAGGGGGACAGTTAACTATGGCTACACCTTC.

This sequence joins TRBV6-5 and TRBJ1-6; D remains unclear. The CDR3 runs 14 residues. Germline assignment: CDR1 MNHEY and CDR2 SVGAGI. With 11 bases removed from V and 7 bases from J, the gap between germline ends came to 18 bases. The CDR3: CAVRSGRRNSPLHF. CDR3 sequence (DNA): TGTGCCGTAAGAAGTGGGAGACGGAATTCACCCCTCCACTTT.

DNA for the CDR3: TGTGCCAGCTCACCTCCTGGGACAGGGAATTCACCCCTCCACTTT. As protein: CASSPPGTGNSPLHF. This sequence joins TRBV18 and TRBJ1-6; 9 bases match TRBD1. Germline V gives CDR1 KGHSH, CDR2 LQKENI. The CDR3 covers 15 residues. The trim removed 3 bases at V and 7 bases at J, leaving 4 bases unmatched.

The chain carries TRBV5-1 and TRBJ1-5; TRBD1 agrees at 7 bases. In germline, CDR1 is SGHRS, CDR2 YFSETQ. Trimming removed 3 bases from V and 4 bases from J; junction bases left unmatched: 4. This CDR3 comprises 14 residues. In DNA form, the CDR3 reads TGCGCCAGCAGCTGGGACAGCCAGAATCAGCCCCAGCATTTT. It is translated as CASSWDSQNQPQHF.

This chain connects TRBV2 to TRBJ2-5, with 8 bases that match TRBD2. Trimming cost V 8 bases and J 1 base; bases outside gene matches: 6. The CDR3 is 14 residues long. Germline CDR1 and CDR2: SNHLY and FYNNEI. The CDR3 region has the DNA TGTGCCAGCCAAGCGGGGGACCCCCAAGAGACCCAGTACTTC. It is translated as CASQAGDPQETQYF.

The chain links TRBV5-1 to TRBJ1-2, with TRBD1 identical over 9 bases. The CDR3 is 15 residues long. Germline V lookup: CDR1 SGHRS, CDR2 YFSETQ. J lost 8 bases, V lost 4 bases, and 12 bases had no gene match. The CDR3 DNA reads TGCGCCAGCAGCCTTATGATGGGACAGGGAGACGGCTACACCTTC. This translates into CASSLMMGQGDGYTF.

This chain joins TRBV14 and TRBJ2-3; 15 bases line up with TRBD2. This CDR3 has 19 amino acids. Germline assignment: CDR1 SGHDN and CDR2 FVKESK. The J segment lost 4 bases and the V segment lost 0 bases, leaving 8 bases of the junction unmatched. The CDR3 DNA reads TGTGCCAGCAGCCAAGATCTTATGGGGACTAGCGGGGGGTCAGATACGCAGTATTTT. Protein: CASSQDLMGTSGGSDTQYF.

This chain uses TRBV3-1 (or the pseudogene TRBV3-2) with TRBJ2-1; TRBD2 might be the D (5 bases). V gave up 4 bases and J gave up 4 bases, with 17 bases separating them. The CDR3 totals 16 residues. Per the germline V gene, CDR1 is LGHDT and CDR2 is YNNKEL (reference sequence). The CDR3 region has the DNA TGTGCCAGCAGCCCCCAAGGCCTTAGCGAGTACAATGAGCAGTTCTTC. It codes for CASSPQGLSEYNEQFF.

Regarding this clone: Sequence at one end of the junction differs from germline and may be a read error. The chain links TRBV23-1 to TRBJ2-7, with TRBD2 identical over 10 bases. Being an ORF, TRBV23-1 has a function that is uncertain. The CDR3 runs 16 residues. CDR3 in DNA: TGCGCCAGCAGTGAATCCCTCCGGACTAGCGGTCGAAGGCAGTACTTC. Translated: CASSESLRTSGRRQYF.

The rearrangement uses TRBV6-1 and TRBJ1-5; D remains ambiguous. V lost 1 base, J lost 5 bases, and 9 bases lay in between. The CDR3 covers 14 residues. Germline CDR1 is MNHNS and CDR2 is SASEGT. Here the CDR3 DNA reads TGTGCCAGCAGTGAAGACGGGTCCTATCAGCCCCAGCATTTT. Translation gives CASSEDGSYQPQHF.

The chain joins TRBV13 to TRBJ1-1, with D hard to call. Germline V gives CDR1 PRHDT, CDR2 FYEKMQ (reference sequence). Trimming took off 5 bases at V and 5 bases at J, with 15 bases between the two ends. The CDR3 loop spans 14 amino acids. CDR3 in amino acids: CASSPGRRGTEAFF. As DNA, the CDR3 is TGTGCCAGCAGCCCCGGACGGCGCGGGACTGAAGCTTTCTTT.

The chain links TRBV5-4 to TRBJ2-1; a weak D match, TRBD1 (5 bases). Deletions cut 2 bases from V and 8 bases from J, with 11 bases between. Germline V gives CDR1 SGHNT, CDR2 YYREEE (reference sequence). The length of the CDR3 is 13 residues. The CDR3: CASSFPGNDEQFF. CDR3 DNA: TGTGCCAGCAGCTTCCCAGGGAACGATGAGCAGTTCTTC.

This clone appeared once. The V call is TRBV21-1, the J call TRBJ1-1. TRBV21-1 is a known pseudogene. This CDR3 region has 16 residues. The CDR3 spells CASSKEGQGGNTEAFF. The CDR3 DNA follows: TGTGCCAGCAGCAAAGAAGGGCAGGGAGGGAACACTGAAGCTTTCTTT.

The chain uses TRBV2 and TRBJ2-2, with D possibly being TRBD1 (5 bases). Germline CDR1 and CDR2: SNHLY and FYNNEI. This CDR3 region has 12 residues. V lost 7 bases, J lost 7 bases, and 10 bases lay in between. The CDR3 loop is CASTQGVGELFF. CDR3 bases: TGTGCCAGCACCCAGGGCGTCGGGGAGCTGTTTTTT.

The rearrangement uses TRBV29-1 and TRBJ1-1, with a weak D call TRBD1 (6 bases). Trimming stripped 2 bases from V and 2 bases from J, with 9 bases between. Germline V gene sequence: CDR1 SQVTM, CDR2 ANQGSEA. This CDR3 contains 13 residues. CDR3: CSVETGTNTEAFF. DNA for the CDR3: TGCAGCGTTGAAACAGGGACCAACACTGAAGCTTTCTTT.

The rearrangement uses TRBV12-5 and TRBJ2-7, with 7 bases aligning to TRBD2. The CDR3 is 13 amino acids. V was pared by 8 bases and J by 1 base, with 5 bases of the junction left unmatched. CDR1 LGHNT and CDR2 FRNRAP come from the germline V gene. This CDR3 reads CASSSGGSYEQYF. CDR3 DNA sequence: TGTGCTAGTTCATCGGGGGGTTCCTACGAGCAGTACTTC.

This clone was counted once. This rearrangement joins TRBV7-2 to TRBJ1-2, with a tentative D call TRBD1 (6 bases). Germline values: CDR1 SGHTA, CDR2 FQGNSA. Trimming left V 4 bases short and J 4 bases short, with 13 bases between. The CDR3 sequence is 14 residues long. For the CDR3, the DNA is TGTGCCAGCAGCTGGGGGGGGCTGGGCTATGGCTACACCTTC. This sequence encodes CASSWGGLGYGYTF.

The chain carries TRBV30 and TRBJ2-1; TRBD1 is a possible D gene (6 bases). Trimming took 3 bases from V and 4 from J, leaving 13 bases between them. There are 14 residues in the CDR3. Germline values: CDR1 GTSNPN, CDR2 SVGIG (reference sequence). The CDR3 region is CAWSYRGGYNEQFF. DNA of the CDR3: TGTGCCTGGAGCTATCGAGGGGGTTACAATGAGCAGTTCTTC.